The present entry profiles one T cell receptor (beta chain) with its context. This clonotype occurred many times. Its antigen has not been determined. No much larger clonotype is one base removed from it; base qualities were not supplied. TCR beta CDR3 regions were amplified from RNA transcripts. For the first round of RT-PCR on the TCR CDR3, the HTBI primer set was used together with the Qiagen OneStep RT-PCR kit. Libraries were constructed in a second round of multiplex PCR, after which size selection and purification were performed. The libraries were sequenced on an Illumina HiSeq2000 using paired-end 100 bp reads. On the study's bioinformatics: SOAPnuke was used to process the raw data, removing reads that contained adapters or uncalled bases, had a mean Phred below 15, or lacked an exact match to the constant primer or identifier. High-quality paired reads were merged with COPE v1.2.5, and unique nucleotide sequences were defined as clonotypes. Clonotypes were aligned to IMGT TRBV, TRBD and TRBJ reference segments using MiTCR v1.1. The analysis included only V-J combinations with a frequency above 0.0001, which together covered roughly 99% of the repertoires. A TCS score was defined as the ratio between F50 (clonal expansion) and ExV (chaos), using BLOSUM62-based TCRdist between CDR3 peptides within each V-J. Welch's t-statistics and random forest reduced several hundred V-J features to 10 to 15, which were used in a naive Bayes classifier (R e1071). The public reads were run again by TCRdb, first through fastp at Q25 and then through MiXCR, and only productive beta chains were kept. Identical CDR3 proteins give one entry, which carries the most common genes and DNA. The V and J calls were not made by the authors but by TCRdb's processing. For this sample the table gives approximately 620,000 distinct CDR3 sequences, of which approximately 13% were detected only once. In total, the top ten clones hold 5.8% of the sample.

The data derive from a study of T cells in Graves' hyperthyroidism and ophthalmopathy (dated by TCRdb to the late 2010s). Concerning the study at large: Peripheral blood samples were taken at the time of initial diagnosis, prior to any treatment. To identify TCR V-J signatures that set the groups apart, the researchers used a discovery cohort of 100 patients, made up of about 44 with Graves' ophthalmopathy and about 55 with stable Graves' hyperthyroidism. Whether ophthalmopathy could be predicted prospectively was tested in an independent validation cohort made up of approximately 19 hyperthyroidism patients plus 17 patients who later progressed to ophthalmopathy. For training and testing, the 100 or so patients in the discovery cohort were randomly divided in a 7:3 ratio. In addition, the study compared T-cell repertoires in thyroid tissue and in blood from roughly 6 Graves' hyperthyroidism patients. Once sampling was done, hyperthyroidism patients were given methimazole at a starting dose of 30 mg daily, whereas ophthalmopathy patients were given high-dose intravenous methylprednisolone. The paper reports TCR Vbeta CDR3 sequencing of approximately 140 peripheral blood samples: around 45 ophthalmopathy, under 80 hyperthyroidism and around 17 progressor patients. What the work shows at the level of the full study, not this receptor alone: In validation, progression to ophthalmopathy was predicted by the model with 65% to 71% sensitivity and around 75% specificity, a median of approximately 6.5 months before onset. In cross-validation, a model built on a 13 V-J signature told ophthalmopathy apart from stable hyperthyroidism with over 85% sensitivity and around 83% specificity, and in testing the same model reached 80%/75%. No statistical method was used to set the sample size in advance, and investigators knew the group allocation. Most expanded thyroid clonotypes (frequency above 0.001) were also found in blood, which suggests that blood repertoires may mirror thyroid immune responses.

Hyperthyroidism patients were newly diagnosed, had a disease duration of under 2 months, and were aged 18 to 65 years. Patients with uncontrolled infections, other autoimmune diseases, pregnancy or lactation were excluded. Clinical symptoms, serum thyroxine and TRAb, thyroid ultrasound, and orbital computed tomography formed the basis for the diagnoses. Blood from progressor patients was collected at the time of first diagnosis with hyperthyroidism, before any ophthalmopathy symptoms had appeared. PBMCs were isolated from about 9 ml of fresh peripheral blood by Ficoll-Paque density gradient centrifugation. Progressor patients were defined as those initially diagnosed with Graves' hyperthyroidism in whom ophthalmopathy developed during follow-up. Total RNA was extracted using Trizol reagent, and RNA quality was assessed on an Agilent 2100 Bioanalyzer. The sample was blood. The clonotype was recovered from a woman in her twenties or thirties with Graves' hyperthyroidism that later progressed to Graves' ophthalmopathy.

This receptor carries the CDR3 CASSTQGAQGVEGYTF. The bases read TGTGCCAGTAGTACGCAGGGGGCGCAGGGAGTGGAGGGCTACACCTTC. The V gene is TRBV19 and the J gene is TRBJ1-2, and 8 junctional nucleotides match TRBD1. From the germline V gene (reference sequence), CDR1 is LNHDA and CDR2 is SQIVND. The CDR3 measures 16 amino acids from cysteine to phenylalanine. Of all the DNA, just the CDR3 is kept, 48 bases in frame from base 1. From V the trimming removes 4 bases and from J it removes 8 bases, while the gene matches leave 15 bases of the junction unaccounted for.